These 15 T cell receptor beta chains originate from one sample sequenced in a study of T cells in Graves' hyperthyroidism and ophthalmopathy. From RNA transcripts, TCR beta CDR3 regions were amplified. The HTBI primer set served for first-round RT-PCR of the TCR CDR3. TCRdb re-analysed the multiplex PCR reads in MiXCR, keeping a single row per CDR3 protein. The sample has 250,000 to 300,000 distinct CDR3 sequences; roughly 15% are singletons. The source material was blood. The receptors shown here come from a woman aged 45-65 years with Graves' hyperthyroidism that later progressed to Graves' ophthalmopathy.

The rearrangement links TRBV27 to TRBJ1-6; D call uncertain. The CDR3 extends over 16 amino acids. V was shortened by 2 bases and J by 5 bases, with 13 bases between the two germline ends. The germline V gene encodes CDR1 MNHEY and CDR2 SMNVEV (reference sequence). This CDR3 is CASSLKPNPDNSPLHF. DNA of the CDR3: TGTGCCAGCAGTTTAAAACCGAATCCAGATAATTCACCCCTCCACTTT.

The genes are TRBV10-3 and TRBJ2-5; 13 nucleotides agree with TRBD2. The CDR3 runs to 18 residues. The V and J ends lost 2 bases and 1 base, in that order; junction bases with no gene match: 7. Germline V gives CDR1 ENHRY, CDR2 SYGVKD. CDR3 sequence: CAISEGPGLAGTQETQYF. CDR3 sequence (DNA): TGTGCCATCAGTGAGGGACCGGGACTAGCGGGGACCCAAGAGACCCAGTACTTC.

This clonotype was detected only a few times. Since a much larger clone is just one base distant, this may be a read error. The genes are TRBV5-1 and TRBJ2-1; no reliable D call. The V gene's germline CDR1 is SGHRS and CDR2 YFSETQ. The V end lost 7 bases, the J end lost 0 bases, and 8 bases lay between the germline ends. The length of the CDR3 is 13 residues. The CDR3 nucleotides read TGCGCCAGCGGCAGCTACTCCTACAATGAGCAGTTCTTC. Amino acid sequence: CASGSYSYNEQFF.

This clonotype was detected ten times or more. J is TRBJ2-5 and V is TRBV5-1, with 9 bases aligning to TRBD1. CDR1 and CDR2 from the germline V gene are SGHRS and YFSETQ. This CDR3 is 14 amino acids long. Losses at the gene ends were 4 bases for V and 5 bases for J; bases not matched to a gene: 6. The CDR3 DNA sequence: TGCGCCAGCAGCCTCCGGACAGGGGAGGAGACCCAGTACTTC. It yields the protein CASSLRTGEETQYF.

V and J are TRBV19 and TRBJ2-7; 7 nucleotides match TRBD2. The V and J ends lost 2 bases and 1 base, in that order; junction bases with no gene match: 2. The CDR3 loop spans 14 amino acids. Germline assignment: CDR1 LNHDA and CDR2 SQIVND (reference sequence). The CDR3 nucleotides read TGTGCCAGTAGTATAATCGGGGGGTCCTACGAGCAGTACTTC. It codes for CASSIIGGSYEQYF.

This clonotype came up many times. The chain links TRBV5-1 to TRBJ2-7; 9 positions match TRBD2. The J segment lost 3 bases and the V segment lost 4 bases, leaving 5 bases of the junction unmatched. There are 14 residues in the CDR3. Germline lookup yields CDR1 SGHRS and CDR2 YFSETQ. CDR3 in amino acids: CASSVLAGNYEQYF. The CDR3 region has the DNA TGCGCCAGCAGCGTGCTAGCGGGAAACTACGAGCAGTACTTC. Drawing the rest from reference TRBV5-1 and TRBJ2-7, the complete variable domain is KAGVTQTPRYLIKTRGQQVTLSCSPISGHRSVSWYQQTPGQGLQFLFEYFSETQRNKGNFPGRFSGRQFSNSRSEMNVSTLELGDSALYLCASSVLAGNYEQYFGPGTRLTVT.

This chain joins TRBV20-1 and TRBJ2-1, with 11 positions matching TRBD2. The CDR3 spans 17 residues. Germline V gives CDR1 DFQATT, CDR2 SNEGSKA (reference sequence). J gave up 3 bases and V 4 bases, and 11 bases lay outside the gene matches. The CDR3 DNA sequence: TGCAGTGCTAAAGCTACTACTAGCGGGAGTTACTACAATGAGCAGTTCTTC. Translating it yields CSAKATTSGSYYNEQFF.

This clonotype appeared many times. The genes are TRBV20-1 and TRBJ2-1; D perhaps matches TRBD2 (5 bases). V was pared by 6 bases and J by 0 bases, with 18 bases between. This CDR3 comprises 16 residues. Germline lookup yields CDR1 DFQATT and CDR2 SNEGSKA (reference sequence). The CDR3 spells CSAPRLTGSSYNEQFF. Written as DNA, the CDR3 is TGCAGTGCACCTCGCCTGACGGGGAGCTCCTACAATGAGCAGTTCTTC.

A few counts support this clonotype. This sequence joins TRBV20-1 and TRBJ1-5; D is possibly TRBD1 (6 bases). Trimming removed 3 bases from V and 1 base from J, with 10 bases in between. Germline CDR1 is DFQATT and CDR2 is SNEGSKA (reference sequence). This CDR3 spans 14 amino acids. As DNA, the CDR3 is TGCAGTGCTAGCGGACAGTCCAGCAATCAGCCCCAGCATTTT. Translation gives CSASGQSSNQPQHF.

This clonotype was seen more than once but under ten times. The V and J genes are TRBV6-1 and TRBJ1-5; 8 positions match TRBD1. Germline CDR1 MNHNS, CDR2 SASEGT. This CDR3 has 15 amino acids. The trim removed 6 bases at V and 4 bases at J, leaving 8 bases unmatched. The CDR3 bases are TGTGCCAGCAGCCCGACAGGGGCTCTAAATCAGCCCCAGCATTTT. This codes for CASSPTGALNQPQHF.

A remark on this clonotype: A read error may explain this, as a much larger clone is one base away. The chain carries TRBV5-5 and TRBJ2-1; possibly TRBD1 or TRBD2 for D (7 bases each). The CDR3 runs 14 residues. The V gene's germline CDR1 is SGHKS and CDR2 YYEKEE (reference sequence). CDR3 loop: CVSSGDSYYNEQFF. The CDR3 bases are TGTGTCAGCAGCGGGGACAGCTACTACAATGAGCAGTTCTTC.

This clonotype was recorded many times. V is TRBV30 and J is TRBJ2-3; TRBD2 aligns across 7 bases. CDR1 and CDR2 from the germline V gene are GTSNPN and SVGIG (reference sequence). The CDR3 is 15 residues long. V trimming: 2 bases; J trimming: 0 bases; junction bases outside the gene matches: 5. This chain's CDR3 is CAWSRNSGSTDTQYF. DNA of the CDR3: TGTGCCTGGAGTCGTAATAGCGGGAGCACAGATACGCAGTATTTT.

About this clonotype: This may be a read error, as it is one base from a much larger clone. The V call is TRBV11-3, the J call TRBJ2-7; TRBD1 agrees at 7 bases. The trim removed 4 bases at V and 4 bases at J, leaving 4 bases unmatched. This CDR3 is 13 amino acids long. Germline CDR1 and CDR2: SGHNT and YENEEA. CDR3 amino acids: CASSYDRVYEQYF. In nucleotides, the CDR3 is TGTGCCAGCAGCTACGACAGGGTGTACGAGCAGTACTTC.

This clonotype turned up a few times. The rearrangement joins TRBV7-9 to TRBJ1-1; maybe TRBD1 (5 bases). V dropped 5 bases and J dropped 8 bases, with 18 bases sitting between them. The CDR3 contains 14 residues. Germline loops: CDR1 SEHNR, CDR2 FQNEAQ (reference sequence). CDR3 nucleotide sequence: TGTGCCAGCAGCCCCGACCAGTCACGGACAGAAGCTTTCTTT. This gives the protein CASSPDQSRTEAFF.

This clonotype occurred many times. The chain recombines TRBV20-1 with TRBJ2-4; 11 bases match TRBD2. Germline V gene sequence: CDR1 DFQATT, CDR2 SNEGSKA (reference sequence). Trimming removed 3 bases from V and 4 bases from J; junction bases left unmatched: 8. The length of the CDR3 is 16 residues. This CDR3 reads CSARAGLAATKNIQYF. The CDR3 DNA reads TGCAGTGCTAGGGCGGGACTAGCGGCTACGAAAAACATTCAGTACTTC.